A single sample is the source of the 18 T cell receptor beta chains below, sequenced in a study of T cells in tumors after PD-1 blockade (dated by TCRdb to the late 2010s). What this sample's time point label stands for: after anti-PD-1 therapy. Libraries were built with the immunoSEQ multiplex PCR assay. In its TCRdb copy, this immuneACCESS table keeps in-frame sequences only and misses some clones. Where compared with another copy, unresolved V genes explain less than half of these, and the others have no known cause. The sample contains about 63,000 clones, around 67% of them found a single time. The ten biggest clones cover about 4.8% of the sample. The specimen was PBMCs, collected after anti-PD-1 treatment. These receptors came from a human donor with basal cell carcinoma.

V and J are TRBV10-3 and TRBJ2-5; tentatively, D is TRBD1 (6 bases). CDR1 is ENHRY and CDR2 is SYGVKD in the germline V gene. CDR3 length: 12 amino acids. Trimming left V 8 bases short and J 1 base short, with 8 bases between. The CDR3 nucleotides are TGTGCCATCGGACAGAGCCAAGAGACCCAGTACTTC. This sequence encodes CAIGQSQETQYF.

CDR3 residues: CASRTGNYGELFF. CDR3 DNA: TGTGCCAGCAGGACAGGGAATTACGGGGAGCTGTTTTTT. The chain joins TRBV6-1 to TRBJ2-2, with TRBD1 matching 7 bases. The CDR3 has 13 amino acids. In germline, CDR1 is MNHNS, CDR2 SASEGT. The V and J ends lost 6 bases and 7 bases, in that order; junction bases with no gene match: 5.

The chain uses TRBV6-2 or TRBV6-3 and TRBJ2-7, with D tentatively TRBD1 (6 bases). CDR1 MNHEY and CDR2 SVGEGT come from the germline V gene. The CDR3 is 14 amino acids. V shed 3 bases and J shed 3 bases, with 12 bases lying between them. The CDR3 DNA reads as TGTGCCAGCAGTTATATTGGACAGTTCTACGAGCAGTACTTC. Translating it yields CASSYIGQFYEQYF.

The table lists this clone with a count of one. This chain uses TRBV27 with TRBJ2-3; 9 bases align to TRBD2. CDR1 is MNHEY, CDR2 SMNVEV, per germline (reference sequence). The CDR3 has 15 amino acids. With V trimmed by 2 bases and J by 5 bases, 5 bases remained unmatched. The CDR3 DNA reads as TGTGCCAGCAGTTTACGGGCGACTAGCGGAGATACGCAGTATTTT. Translating it yields CASSLRATSGDTQYF.

V gene TRBV9 combines with J gene TRBJ2-5; perhaps TRBD1 as D (5 bases). CDR1 and CDR2 from the germline V gene are SGDLS and YYNGEE. This CDR3 is built from 14 residues. V lost 0 bases to trimming and J lost 3 bases, with 9 bases between them. This CDR3 is CASSVAPGKETQYF. The CDR3 DNA reads as TGTGCCAGCAGCGTAGCTCCAGGGAAAGAGACCCAGTACTTC.

This rearrangement joins TRBV5-1 to TRBJ2-3; TRBD1 aligns across 8 bases. V lost 4 bases, J lost 0 bases, and 4 bases stayed unmatched. Per germline, CDR1 SGHRS and CDR2 YFSETQ. This CDR3 has 15 amino acids. Written as DNA, the CDR3 is TGCGCCAGCAGCCAAACAGGGGGGAGCACAGATACGCAGTATTTT. Translation gives CASSQTGGSTDTQYF.

The CDR3: CASSELRQFANTGELFF. CDR3 nucleotide sequence: TGTGCCAGCAGTGAGCTAAGGCAGTTCGCGAACACCGGGGAGCTGTTTTTT. The chain combines TRBV2 with TRBJ2-2; D unresolved. This CDR3 has 17 residues. CDR1 and CDR2 from the germline V gene are SNHLY and FYNNEI. Trimming cost V 3 bases and J 0 bases, with 14 bases left between them. Based on the CDR3 plus reference TRBV2 and TRBJ2-2, the full variable domain is EPEVTQTPSHQVTQMGQEVILRCVPISNHLYFYWYRQILGQKVEFLVSFYNNEISEKSEIFDDQFSVERPDGSNFTLKIRSTKLEDSAMYFCASSELRQFANTGELFFGEGSRLTVL.

This clone turned up a few times. This chain connects TRBV24-1 to TRBJ2-5, with 10 positions matching TRBD1. CDR1 is KGHDR and CDR2 is SFDVKD in the germline V gene. The CDR3 loop spans 15 amino acids. The J segment lost 4 bases and the V segment lost 5 bases, leaving 6 bases of the junction unmatched. The CDR3 DNA follows: TGTGCCACCAGTGCCATGACAGGGGGCGCAGAGACCCAGTACTTC. Translation gives CATSAMTGGAETQYF.

This clone has more than one count but fewer than ten. This CDR3 is also generated by other DNA sequences in the sample. The CDR3 DNA sequence: TGTGCCAGCAGCTCGCGGACAGACGAGCAGTACTTC. This gives the protein CASSSRTDEQYF. The gene calls are TRBV7-8 and TRBJ2-7; D possibly corresponds to TRBD1 (6 bases). The CDR3 covers 12 residues. Germline CDR1 and CDR2: SGHVS and FQNEAQ. Trimming removed 4 bases at V and 5 bases at J, with 9 bases between.

The chain carries TRBV5-6 and TRBJ2-7; D is ambiguous. The CDR3 runs to 13 residues. Germline CDR1 reads SGHDT; CDR2 reads YYEEEE. With 0 bases removed from V and 7 bases from J, the gap between germline ends came to 11 bases. The CDR3 region is CASSLVGITEQYF. DNA of the CDR3: TGTGCCAGCAGCTTGGTAGGCATAACGGAGCAGTACTTC.

V gene TRBV5-1 combines with J gene TRBJ2-1; D possibly corresponds to TRBD1 (6 bases). The CDR3 is made up of 16 amino acids. CDR1 SGHRS and CDR2 YFSETQ come from the germline V gene. The V end was cut by 5 bases, the J end by 4 bases, with 19 bases between. The chain's CDR3 is CASSWDTSLQYNEQFF. The CDR3 DNA reads as TGCGCCAGCAGTTGGGACACCTCACTACAATACAATGAGCAGTTCTTC.

For this clone: Since no conserved phenylalanine or tryptophan closes the CDR3, a read error is the likely cause. No DNA is shown, since the ends of the CDR3 on it are uncertain; the CDR3 is the one TCRdb lists. This chain links TRBV14 with TRBJ2-7. The CDR3 region is 9 residues in length, termini included. Germline V CDR1 and CDR2: SGHDN, FVKESK. This CDR3 is CASSAPAPL.

This clone was picked up a small number of times. The same CDR3 is also encoded by other DNA sequences in this sample. The chain employs TRBV10-3 and TRBJ1-1; D is perhaps TRBD1 (6 bases). The CDR3 is made up of 14 amino acids. The germline gives CDR1 ENHRY, CDR2 SYGVKD. V shed 7 bases and J shed 7 bases, with 19 bases lying between them. The CDR3 is CAITRGEEGGEAFF. The CDR3 DNA is TGTGCCATCACCCGGGGGGAGGAAGGGGGTGAAGCTTTCTTT.

The CDR3, as DNA: TGTGCCAGCAGCCTACTACGGGACAGCAGCAATCAGCCCCAGCATTTT. Encoded protein: CASSLLRDSSNQPQHF. This chain joins TRBV7-8 and TRBJ1-5, with 7 bases fitting TRBD1. Germline lookup yields CDR1 SGHVS and CDR2 FQNEAQ. With 5 bases clipped from V and 1 base from J, the junction kept 8 bases outside the gene matches. The CDR3 totals 16 residues.

This chain links TRBV6-5 with TRBJ1-2; TRBD1 matches at 11 bases. J was trimmed by 7 bases and V by 4 bases; bases with no gene match: 5. Germline V gene sequence: CDR1 MNHEY, CDR2 SVGAGI. The CDR3 length is 14 residues. The CDR3 bases are TGTGCCAGCAGTTCCCTGGACAGGGGGCCTGGCTACACCTTC. Amino acid sequence: CASSSLDRGPGYTF.

The chain couples TRBV9 to TRBJ2-1; 8 bases match TRBD2. V lost 3 bases and J lost 7; bases outside the gene matches: 9. The germline gives CDR1 SGDLS, CDR2 YYNGEE. CDR3 length: 15 amino acids. CDR3 sequence reads: CASSGQPGGGNEQFF. CDR3 DNA: TGTGCCAGCAGCGGGCAACCCGGGGGGGGGAATGAGCAGTTCTTC. Supplemented by reference TRBV9 and TRBJ2-1, the full variable domain reads DSGVTQTPKHLITATGQRVTLRCSPRSGDLSVYWYQQSLDQGLQFLIQYYNGEERAKGNILERFSAQQFPDLHSELNLSSLELGDSALYFCASSGQPGGGNEQFFGPGTRLTVL.

The chain combines TRBV6-6 with TRBJ1-1; the D gene is possibly TRBD1 (5 bases). The CDR3 extends over 16 amino acids. Trimming pared 0 bases from V and 4 bases from J, leaving 15 bases between. Germline loops: CDR1 MNHNY, CDR2 SVGAGI (reference sequence). The CDR3 region is CASSYSRAGKPTEAFF. The CDR3 DNA reads as TGTGCCAGCAGTTACTCGAGGGCAGGGAAGCCCACTGAAGCTTTCTTT.

The CDR3, as DNA: TGTGCCAGCAGAAACAGGGGATCTAGCACAGATACGCAGTATTTT. This encodes CASRNRGSSTDTQYF. The chain couples TRBV19 to TRBJ2-3; 7 bases line up with TRBD1. J gave up 0 bases and V 9 bases, and 9 bases lay outside the gene matches. Germline CDR1 is LNHDA and CDR2 is SQIVND (reference sequence). CDR3 length: 15 amino acids. Supplemented by reference TRBV19 and TRBJ2-3, the full variable domain reads DGGITQSPKYLFRKEGQNVTLSCEQNLNHDAMYWYRQDPGQGLRLIYYSQIVNDFQKGDIAEGYSVSREKKESFPLTVTSAQKNPTAFYLCASRNRGSSTDTQYFGPGTRLTVL.